The 11 T cell receptor beta chains below come from one sample, sequenced in a study of blood T cells in healthy people across ages. A second PCR, run for roughly 7 to 11 cycles, used a sample-barcoded 5' primer plus a J-beta primer mix. TCRdb independently ran MiXCR on the 5' RACE reads; one entry per CDR3 protein. Of 700,000 or so distinct CDR3 sequences listed, over 40% are singletons. The source material was blood. These receptors all come from a man older than 75 in good health.

This clonotype was picked up one time. V and J are TRBV11-2 and TRBJ2-5; D is ambiguous. The CDR3 is made up of 14 amino acids. The V gene's germline CDR1 is SGHAT and CDR2 FQNNGV. V lost 2 bases, J lost 1 base, and 8 bases lay in between. This CDR3 reads CASSLRTIQETQYF. For the CDR3, the DNA is TGTGCCAGCAGCTTACGGACCATCCAAGAGACCCAGTACTTC.

V and J are TRBV7-2 and TRBJ2-7; 14 bases agree with TRBD2. There are 16 residues in the CDR3. The V and J ends lost 6 bases and 7 bases, in that order; junction bases with no gene match: 11. Germline CDR1 SGHTA, CDR2 FQGNSA. CDR3 residues: CASRPTSGGANNEQYF. The CDR3 DNA reads TGTGCCAGCAGGCCGACTAGCGGGGGGGCCAACAATGAGCAGTACTTC.

V and J are TRBV11-3 and TRBJ2-2; weak D call: TRBD2 (5 bases). Trimming shortened V by 2 bases and J by 1 base, and 11 bases separated the two germline ends. The CDR3 contains 16 residues. Germline-derived CDR1 and CDR2 are SGHNT and YENEEA. CDR3 protein: CASSLLRAGNTGELFF. In DNA form, the CDR3 reads TGTGCCAGCAGCTTATTACGGGCGGGGAACACCGGGGAGCTGTTTTTT.

V is TRBV7-2 and J is TRBJ2-5, with a tentative D call TRBD1 (6 bases). Germline CDR1 reads SGHTA; CDR2 reads FQGNSA. CDR3 size: 14 residues. V was cut by 2 bases and J by 3 bases, with 10 bases left in between. Here the CDR3 reads CASSLFGQKETQYF. CDR3 coding DNA: TGTGCCAGCAGCTTATTCGGACAGAAAGAGACCCAGTACTTC.

This clonotype is a singleton in its sample. The chain couples TRBV6-2 or TRBV6-3 to TRBJ2-4; D call uncertain. The CDR3 is made up of 13 amino acids. The V gene lost 3 bases and the J gene lost 1 base, with 4 bases spanning the gap. Germline V gives CDR1 MNHEY, CDR2 SVGEGT. DNA of the CDR3: TGTGCCAGCAGTTATGGGGCCAAAAACATTCAGTACTTC. Its translation is CASSYGAKNIQYF.

In regard to this clonotype: The junction departs from germline at one end; a sequencing error may be responsible. V usage is TRBV6-5 and J usage is TRBJ2-5; D might be TRBD1 or TRBD2, each matching 5 bases. The J call is uncertain, as TRBJ2-7 better fits the DNA end. The CDR3 has 14 amino acids. Per the germline V gene, CDR1 is MNHEY and CDR2 is SVGAGI. In DNA, the CDR3 is TGTGCCGGCAGCCCGAGGGGCCGGTACTACGAGCAGTACTTC. The encoded protein is CAGSPRGRYYEQYF.

This clonotype showed up just a few times. The rearrangement joins TRBV9 to TRBJ2-1, with D possibly matching TRBD1 (6 bases). Germline V gives CDR1 SGDLS, CDR2 YYNGEE. V lost 2 bases and J 4 bases, leaving 13 bases between the germline ends. The CDR3 sequence is 15 residues long. The DNA for the CDR3 is TGTGCCAGCAGCGTGGGGGCTTCCAGTTACAATGAGCAGTTCTTC. Protein: CASSVGASSYNEQFF. Full variable domain (remainder filled in from reference TRBV9 and TRBJ2-1): DSGVTQTPKHLITATGQRVTLRCSPRSGDLSVYWYQQSLDQGLQFLIQYYNGEERAKGNILERFSAQQFPDLHSELNLSSLELGDSALYFCASSVGASSYNEQFFGPGTRLTVL.

This chain links TRBV14 with TRBJ2-1, with TRBD2 matching over 8 bases. The CDR3 consists of 15 residues. CDR1 and CDR2 (germline): SGHDN, FVKESK. V was clipped by 6 bases and J by 0 bases; unmatched bases: 4. This CDR3 reads CASSQLAVSYNEQFF. The CDR3 DNA sequence: TGTGCCAGCAGTCAACTAGCGGTCTCCTACAATGAGCAGTTCTTC.

This clonotype was recorded at least ten times. V usage is TRBV18 and J usage is TRBJ1-2; 10 bases align to TRBD1. Looked up from germline, CDR1 is KGHSH and CDR2 is LQKENI. The J segment lost 7 bases and the V segment lost 8 bases, leaving 7 bases of the junction unmatched. This CDR3 contains 13 residues. The CDR3 here is CASSPDRGRGYTF. The DNA of the CDR3 is TGTGCCAGCAGTCCCGACAGGGGGCGTGGCTACACCTTC. The variable domain in full, with the rest retrieved from reference TRBV18 and TRBJ1-2, is NAGVMQNPRHLVRRRGQEARLRCSPMKGHSHVYWYRQLPEEGLKFMVYLQKENIIDESGMPKERFSAEFPKEGPSILRIQQVVRGDSAAYFCASSPDRGRGYTFGSGTRLTVV.

This chain joins TRBV27 and TRBJ2-5, with 7 nucleotides matching TRBD2. In germline, CDR1 is MNHEY, CDR2 SMNVEV (reference sequence). The V and J ends lost 7 bases and 5 bases, in that order; junction bases with no gene match: 13. The CDR3 runs 15 residues. The CDR3 here is CASKQRDLPGETQYF. CDR3 bases: TGTGCCAGCAAACAGCGGGACCTACCCGGGGAGACCCAGTACTTC.

The chain links TRBV20-1 to TRBJ2-7; 10 bases match TRBD1. Germline V gene data show CDR1 as DFQATT and CDR2 as SNEGSKA (reference sequence). The CDR3 covers 15 residues. Trimming took 0 bases from V and 1 from J; bases not matched to a gene: 3. The CDR3 loop reads CSARDRTGGSYEQYF. DNA for the CDR3: TGCAGTGCTAGAGATAGGACAGGGGGTTCCTACGAGCAGTACTTC.